This T cell receptor beta chain appears in the sequencing data of a study of blood T cell repertoires in COVID-19. Study as a whole: Samples of COVID-19 (acute and convalescent) were obtained from the United States, Italy and Spain.

Germline CDR1 is SNHLY and CDR2 is FYNNEI. V gave up 6 bases and J gave up 5 bases, with 10 bases separating them. The CDR3 totals 12 residues. Measured with immunoSEQ multiplex PCR; TCRdb has only the in-frame clones, and not every one. The data hold around 80,000 clones, with over 80% observed a single time. The TCR was taken from a human donor in a cohort sampled during active COVID-19. This chain connects TRBV2 to TRBJ1-1; unclear D gene. Material for sequencing was peripheral blood. Here the CDR3 DNA reads TGTGCCAGCAGACGACCGAGGACTGAAGCTTTCTTT. Its protein product is CASRRPRTEAFF.